This T cell receptor beta chain was documented in a study of blood T cell repertoires in COVID-19. Study as a whole: PBMCs, B-cell-depleted T cells, or T cells provided the cDNA or gDNA that made up the material.

Assay: immunoSEQ multiplex PCR; the TCRdb copy retains only in-frame clones and omits some. The sample yields roughly 500,000 clones, approximately 83% seen once. The sample consisted of peripheral blood. This TCR came from a human donor in a cohort sampled during active COVID-19.

CDR3: CASSPTPGQNPRSSYEQYF. The DNA for the CDR3 is TGTGCCAGCTCACCGACCCCGGGACAGAATCCTAGGAGCTCCTACGAGCAGTACTTC. The chain couples TRBV18 to TRBJ2-7; TRBD1 matches at 7 bases. V trimming: 3 bases; J trimming: 0 bases; junction bases outside the gene matches: 17. CDR1 KGHSH and CDR2 LQKENI come from the germline V gene. The CDR3 extends over 19 amino acids.